This T cell receptor beta chain is drawn from a study of identical twins. Points from the study as a whole: Cross-sectional statistical analysis, not tracking of the same donors, underpinned the conclusions.

CDR1 and CDR2 from the germline V gene are MDHEN and SYDVKM. V was clipped by 8 bases and J by 1 base; unmatched bases: 22. The CDR3 sequence is 19 residues long. This clonotype has just a few counts. Its antigen is still unknown. TCRdb processed the 5' RACE reads anew with MiXCR; each CDR3 protein has one entry. Among around 250,000 distinct CDR3 sequences, about an eighth were seen once, and the ten largest hold about 4.1%. The same sample was also used in a study of yellow fever vaccine responses in identical twins.

The TCR comes from a woman between 18 and 29 years old in good health. The rearrangement joins TRBV28 to TRBJ1-2, with 7 bases matching TRBD1. What was sequenced was memory (CD45RO+) T cells sorted from blood. CDR3 DNA: TGTGCCAGCTCTCCACAATTTGCAAAGGGACAGCCCTTTAACTATGGCTACACCTTC. Protein: CASSPQFAKGQPFNYGYTF.